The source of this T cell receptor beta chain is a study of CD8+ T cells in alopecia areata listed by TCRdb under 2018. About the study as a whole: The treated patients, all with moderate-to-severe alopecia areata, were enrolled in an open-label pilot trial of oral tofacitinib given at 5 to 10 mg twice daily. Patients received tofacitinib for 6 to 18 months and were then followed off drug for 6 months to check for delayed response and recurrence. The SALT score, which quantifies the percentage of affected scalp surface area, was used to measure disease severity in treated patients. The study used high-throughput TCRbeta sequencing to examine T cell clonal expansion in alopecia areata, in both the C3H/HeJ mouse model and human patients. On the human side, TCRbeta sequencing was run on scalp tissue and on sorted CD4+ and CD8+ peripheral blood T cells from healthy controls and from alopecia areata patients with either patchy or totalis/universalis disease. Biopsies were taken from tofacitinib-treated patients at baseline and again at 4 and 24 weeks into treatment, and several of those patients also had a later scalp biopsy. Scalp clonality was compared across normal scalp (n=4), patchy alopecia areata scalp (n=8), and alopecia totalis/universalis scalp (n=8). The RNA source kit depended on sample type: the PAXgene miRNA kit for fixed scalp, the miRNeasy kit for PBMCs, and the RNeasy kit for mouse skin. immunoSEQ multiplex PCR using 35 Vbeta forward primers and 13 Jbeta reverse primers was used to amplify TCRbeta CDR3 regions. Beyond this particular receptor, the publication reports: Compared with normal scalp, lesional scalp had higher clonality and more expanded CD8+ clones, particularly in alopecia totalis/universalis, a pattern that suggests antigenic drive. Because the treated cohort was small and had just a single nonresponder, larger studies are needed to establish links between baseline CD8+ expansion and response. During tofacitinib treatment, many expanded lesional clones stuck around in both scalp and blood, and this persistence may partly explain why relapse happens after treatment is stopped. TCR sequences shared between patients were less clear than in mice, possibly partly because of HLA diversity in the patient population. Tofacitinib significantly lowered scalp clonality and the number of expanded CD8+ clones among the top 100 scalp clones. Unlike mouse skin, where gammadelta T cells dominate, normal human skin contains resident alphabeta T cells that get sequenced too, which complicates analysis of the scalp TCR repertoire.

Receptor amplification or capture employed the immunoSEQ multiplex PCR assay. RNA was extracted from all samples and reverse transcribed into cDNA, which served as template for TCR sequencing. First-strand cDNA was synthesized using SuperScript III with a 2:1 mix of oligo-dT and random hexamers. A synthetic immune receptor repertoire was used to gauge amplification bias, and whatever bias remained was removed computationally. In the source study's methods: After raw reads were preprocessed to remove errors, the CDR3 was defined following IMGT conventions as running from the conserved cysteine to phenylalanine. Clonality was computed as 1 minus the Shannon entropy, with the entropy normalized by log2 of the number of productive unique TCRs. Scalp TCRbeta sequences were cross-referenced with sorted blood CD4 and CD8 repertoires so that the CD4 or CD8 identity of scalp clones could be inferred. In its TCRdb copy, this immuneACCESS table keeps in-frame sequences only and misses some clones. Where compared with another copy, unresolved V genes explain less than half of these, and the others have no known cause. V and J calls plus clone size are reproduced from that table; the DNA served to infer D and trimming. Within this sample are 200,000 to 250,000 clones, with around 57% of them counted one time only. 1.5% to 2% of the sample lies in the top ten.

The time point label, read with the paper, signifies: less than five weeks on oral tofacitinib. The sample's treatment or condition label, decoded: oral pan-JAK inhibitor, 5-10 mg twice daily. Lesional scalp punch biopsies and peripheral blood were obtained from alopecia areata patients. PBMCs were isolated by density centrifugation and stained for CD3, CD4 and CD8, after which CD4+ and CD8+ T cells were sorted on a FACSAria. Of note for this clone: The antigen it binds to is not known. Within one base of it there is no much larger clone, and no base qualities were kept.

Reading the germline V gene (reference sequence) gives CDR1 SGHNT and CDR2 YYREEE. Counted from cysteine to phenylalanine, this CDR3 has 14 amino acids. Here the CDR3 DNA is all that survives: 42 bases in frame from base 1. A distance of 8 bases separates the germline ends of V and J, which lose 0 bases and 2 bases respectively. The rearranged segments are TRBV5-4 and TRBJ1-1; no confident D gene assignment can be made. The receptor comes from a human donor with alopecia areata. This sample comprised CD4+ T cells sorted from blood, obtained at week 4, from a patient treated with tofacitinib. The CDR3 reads CASSLGAGNTEAFF. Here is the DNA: TGTGCCAGCAGCTTGGGGGCAGGCAACACTGAAGCTTTCTTT. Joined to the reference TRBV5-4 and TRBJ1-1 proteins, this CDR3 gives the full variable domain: ETGVTQSPTHLIKTRGQQVTLRCSSQSGHNTVSWYQQALGQGPQFIFQYYREEENGRGNFPPRFSGLQFPNYSSELNVNALELDDSALYLCASSLGAGNTEAFFGQGTRLTVV.